The rows below give T cell receptor beta chains drawn from one sample of a study of CD8+ T cells in alopecia areata. The repertoire was sequenced with immunoSEQ multiplex PCR; TCRdb's copy has only in-frame clones and lacks some. The repertoire holds fewer than 150,000 clones, with approximately 58% as singletons. The sequenced sample was CD4+ T cells sorted from blood. These receptors originate from a human donor in good health. The CDR3 runs from the conserved cysteine through the conserved F or W. Not every row has a clone size; where given, it reads once, few, many or a size class.

CDR3aa,abundance,j_gene,v_gene
CASSGGPQETQYF,-,TRBJ2-5,TRBV27
CSVEGLAGRTDTQYF,-,TRBJ2-3,TRBV29-1
CASSPGTGQETQYF,few,TRBJ2-5,TRBV5-1
CASSERRLAGLSQETQYF,-,TRBJ2-5,TRBV6-1
CASHRDTASYEQYF,-,TRBJ2-7,TRBV2
CAWSSQGRSPLHF,-,TRBJ1-6,TRBV30
CASSQALDSYDPGYTF,-,TRBJ1-2,TRBV4-1
CASTGERGYTF,-,TRBJ1-2,TRBV19
CSARSGNEQYF,-,TRBJ2-7,TRBV20-1
CGGDQPQHF,few,TRBJ1-5,TRBV5-1
CSVARGNTEAFF,-,TRBJ1-1,TRBV29-1
CSVVPRREGEAFF,few,TRBJ1-1,TRBV29-1
CAWSVGGNGELFF,-,TRBJ2-2,TRBV30
CACMGQNYGYTF,-,TRBJ1-2,TRBV30
CASSESGQETQYF,-,TRBJ2-5,TRBV10-2
CAWTGGSVDTQYF,-,TRBJ2-3,TRBV30
CASSRAVMGPGAGRNYGYTF,-,TRBJ1-2,TRBV4-1
CSDLTGGEWGNTEAFF,-,TRBJ1-1,TRBV29-1
CATRQDYGYTF,-,TRBJ1-2,TRBV2
CASSDPGGGIGGYTF,-,TRBJ1-2,TRBV25-1
CASSPTTNGYTF,-,TRBJ1-2,TRBV6-5
CAWRWDRSSYNSPLHF,-,TRBJ1-6,TRBV30
CSVVLGSSYEQYF,-,TRBJ2-7,TRBV29-1